Sequencing of this T cell receptor (beta chain) was carried out in a study of OX40 agonist ivuxolimab in advanced cancers. Study-level background: Ivuxolimab was a fully human IgG2 agonistic monoclonal antibody targeting the costimulatory receptor OX40 (CD134). Intravenous ivuxolimab was administered to patients every 2 weeks at six dose levels: 0.01, 0.1, 0.3, 1.5, 3 and 10 mg/kg. Of the approximately 50 patients in dose escalation, approximately 20 had hepatocellular carcinoma, about 15 had melanoma, 9 had renal cell carcinoma and 9 had head and neck cancer. A male proportion of approximately 83% and a mean age of about 60 years, ranging from 23 to 79, were recorded for the dose-escalation cohort. Patients were allowed to have had prior anti-PD-1, anti-PD-L1 or anti-CTLA-4 therapy, and 30% to 50% of the dose-escalation patients had previously received checkpoint inhibitors. Three dose-escalation patients achieved partial responses, one with hepatocellular carcinoma and two with cutaneous melanoma. The purpose of peripheral TCRbeta sequencing was to test whether ivuxolimab changed TCR sequence diversity and led to clonal T-cell expansion. The paper reports the monotherapy dose-escalation portion (N of about 50 patients) of the phase I ivuxolimab trial. Results the study describes overall, beyond this receptor: At doses from 0.1 to 3.0 mg/kg, clonal expansion was seen in both CD4+ and CD8+ blood T cells between baseline and week 6. After ivuxolimab, CD8+ T cells had more expanded clones than CD4+ T cells on average. In partial responders in the 0.1-3.0 mg/kg groups, normalized peripheral clonal expansion was found to be among the lowest, especially among CD8+ T cells. Which antigens the clonally expanded peripheral T cells were specific for was not determined. Low levels of normalized T-cell clonal expansion were also seen in some nonresponding patients.

This clone occurred a few times. No cognate antigen has been identified for it. Base qualities are not recorded, but no much larger clone differs from it by a single base. The trial excluded patients who had a history of autoimmune disease or who were on systemic immunosuppression. Peripheral blood for TCR sequencing was collected from all dose cohorts at baseline, on cycle 4 day 1, and on cycle 7 day 1. Samples came from an open-label, multicenter, first-in-human phase I dose-escalation trial of ivuxolimab. Adults with locally advanced or metastatic melanoma, renal cell, hepatocellular, or head and neck squamous cell carcinoma were enrolled in the trial. Before TCR sequencing, CD4+ T cells and CD8+ T cells from peripheral blood were sorted into separate populations. The germline V gene specifies LGHNT as CDR1 and FRNRAP as CDR2. The CDR3 contains 16 residues, cysteine and phenylalanine counted. Only the CDR3 DNA is retained, 48 bases long and in frame from the first base. V loses 4 bases, J loses 1 base, and the germline ends lie 14 bases apart.

Genomic DNA was extracted from sorted cells for sequencing of the TCRbeta CDR3 region. The immunoSEQ Assay was used for sequencing of TCRbeta CDR3 regions. This is the immuneACCESS table as TCRdb keeps it, with only in-frame sequences that have V and J called. A part of the clones is gone; compared with another copy, unresolved V genes explain less than half, and the rest is unexplained. This sample holds about 36,000 clones; 74% were observed only once. About 18% of the sample goes to the ten largest clones. The clonotype comes from an adult with an advanced solid tumor such as melanoma, head and neck, liver or kidney cancer. In this chain, TRBV12-5 is recombined with TRBJ1-3; the D gene is unclear. This specimen was CD4+ or CD8+ T cells sorted from blood, taken in a trial of the OX40 agonist ivuxolimab. Here the CDR3 is given as CASGSISGRSGNTIYF. The sequenced DNA is TGTGCTAGTGGTTCGATTAGTGGCCGTTCTGGAAACACCATATATTTT.